Presented here are 29 T cell receptor beta chains from one specimen sequenced in a study of blood T cell repertoires in COVID-19. Generated by immunoSEQ multiplex PCR, the TCRdb table keeps only in-frame clones and is missing some. The repertoire holds about 150,000 clones, over 70% seen once, with 6% to 7% in the top ten. Input material: peripheral blood. These receptors all come from a man aged 80 or over with acute or convalescent COVID-19.

This chain connects TRBV23-1 to TRBJ2-5, with 8 bases matching TRBD2. TRBV23-1 is assigned to the ORF class and has an uncertain function. Trimming cost V 4 bases and J 5 bases; bases outside gene matches: 9. The length of the CDR3 is 15 residues. The CDR3, as DNA: TGCGCCAGCAGTCGACTCACGGGGGGGCCGGAGACCCAGTACTTC. Amino acid sequence: CASSRLTGGPETQYF.

The rearrangement joins TRBV5-1 to TRBJ2-2; 10 nucleotides align to TRBD2. The CDR3 length is 15 residues. The V segment lost 4 bases and the J segment 5 bases; nucleotides outside the gene matches: 5. Per germline, CDR1 SGHRS and CDR2 YFSETQ. CDR3 sequence: CASSPSGRDTGELFF. The CDR3 DNA follows: TGCGCCAGCAGCCCCAGCGGGAGGGATACCGGGGAGCTGTTTTTT.

V usage is TRBV18 and J usage is TRBJ2-7, with TRBD2 matching 10 bases. CDR1 KGHSH and CDR2 LQKENI come from the germline V gene. The CDR3 contains 14 residues. J lost 3 bases, V lost 2 bases, and 1 base had no gene match. CDR3 sequence reads: CASSPGTSDYEQYF. Written as DNA, the CDR3 is TGTGCCAGCTCACCAGGGACTAGCGACTACGAGCAGTACTTC.

V and J are TRBV18 and TRBJ2-5, with 9 positions matching TRBD2. Germline V gene lookup returns CDR1 KGHSH and CDR2 LQKENI. V shed 0 bases, J shed 10 bases, and the junction held 6 bases outside the gene matches. The length of the CDR3 is 14 residues. The CDR3 nucleotides are TGTGCCAGCTCACCACCTGCTAGCGGGGCGGACCAGTACTTC. As protein: CASSPPASGADQYF.

This CDR3 reads CATSAGGDQPQHF. DNA of the CDR3: TGTGCCACCAGCGCGGGAGGGGATCAGCCCCAGCATTTT. V gene TRBV15 combines with J gene TRBJ1-5; possibly TRBD1 for D (5 bases). The V and J ends lost 5 bases and 5 bases respectively, with 10 bases between them. The CDR3 runs to 13 residues. Germline CDR1 LNHNV, CDR2 YYDKDF (reference sequence).

This clone was seen a single time. As DNA, the CDR3 is TGTGCCAGCAGCCCACGGGGGGGACATTACAATGAGCAGTTCTTC. Its translation is CASSPRGGHYNEQFF. The V gene is TRBV9, the J gene TRBJ2-1; 8 bases fit TRBD2. Germline V gives CDR1 SGDLS, CDR2 YYNGEE. J was trimmed by 4 bases and V by 4 bases; bases with no gene match: 7. The CDR3 has 15 residues.

For this clone: Other DNA sequences from this sample encode an identical CDR3 as well. The V gene is TRBV7-9, the J gene TRBJ1-1; weak D call: TRBD1 (5 bases). The CDR3 is 13 residues long. Germline V gene lookup returns CDR1 SEHNR and CDR2 FQNEAQ (reference sequence). With 3 bases removed from V and 1 base from J, the gap between germline ends came to 6 bases. The DNA for the CDR3 is TGTGCCAGCAGCTTGACAGCGAACACTGAAGCTTTCTTT. Its protein is CASSLTANTEAFF.

Points on this clone: The sample has other DNA sequences that encode this CDR3 too. This chain connects TRBV9 to TRBJ1-2, with D maybe TRBD1 (5 bases). The V gene lost 0 bases and the J gene lost 3 bases, with 9 bases spanning the gap. The CDR3 covers 14 residues. Per the germline V gene, CDR1 is SGDLS and CDR2 is YYNGEE. Written as DNA, the CDR3 is TGTGCCAGCAGCGTAGGTCAGGGTGACTATGGCTACACCTTC. The encoded protein is CASSVGQGDYGYTF. Variable domain in full (rest from reference TRBV9 and TRBJ1-2): DSGVTQTPKHLITATGQRVTLRCSPRSGDLSVYWYQQSLDQGLQFLIQYYNGEERAKGNILERFSAQQFPDLHSELNLSSLELGDSALYFCASSVGQGDYGYTFGSGTRLTVV.

The genes are TRBV3-1 (or the pseudogene TRBV3-2) and TRBJ1-2, with 8 bases lining up with TRBD1. Germline assignment: CDR1 LGHDT and CDR2 YNNKEL (reference sequence). This CDR3 has 13 residues. V shed 2 bases and J 7 bases; nucleotides not matched to a gene: 3. CDR3 sequence reads: CASSQRDRTGYTF. The CDR3 DNA sequence: TGTGCCAGCAGCCAAAGGGACAGGACTGGCTACACCTTC.

The chain couples TRBV9 to TRBJ1-2; TRBD1 matches 7 bases. The germline V gene has CDR1 SGDLS and CDR2 YYNGEE. V trimming: 4 bases; J trimming: 4 bases; junction bases outside the gene matches: 7. This CDR3 has 14 amino acids. The CDR3 region has the DNA TGTGCCAGCAGCAGAGGGACAGAGCCCTATGGCTACACCTTC. Translated, it gives CASSRGTEPYGYTF.

The chain is built from TRBV7-7 and TRBJ2-7; TRBD1 matches 10 bases. The CDR3 contains 15 residues. Trimming at V came to 5 bases and at J to 2 bases, leaving 6 bases not matched to a gene. Germline V gene data show CDR1 as SSHAT and CDR2 as FNYEAQ (reference sequence). The CDR3 bases are TGTGCCAGCAGCCAGGGGACAGGGGAAGCCTACGAGCAGTACTTC. Protein sequence: CASSQGTGEAYEQYF.

This chain joins TRBV6-1 and TRBJ2-7; D is possibly TRBD2 (6 bases). Deletions cut 3 bases from V and 0 bases from J, with 9 bases between. Germline V gene data show CDR1 as MNHNS and CDR2 as SASEGT. The CDR3 sequence is 14 residues long. The CDR3 loop is CASSDIGSSYEQYF. The CDR3 nucleotides are TGTGCCAGCAGTGATATCGGGAGCTCCTACGAGCAGTACTTC.

V and J are TRBV6-5 and TRBJ2-1, with unresolved D. CDR1 is MNHEY and CDR2 is SVGAGI in the germline V gene. The CDR3 is 13 amino acids. V dropped 5 bases and J dropped 10 bases, with 15 bases sitting between them. DNA for the CDR3: TGTGCCAGCAGTCGGCTAGACGCCCCCGAGCAGTTCTTC. This encodes CASSRLDAPEQFF.

V and J are TRBV7-6 and TRBJ2-1, with TRBD1 matching 7 bases. Trimming took 3 bases from V and 8 from J; bases not matched to a gene: 4. The CDR3 spans 13 residues. Germline V lookup: CDR1 SGHVS, CDR2 FNYEAQ. The CDR3 DNA follows: TGTGCCAGCAGCTTGGATACAGGGGATGAGCAGTTCTTC. This translates into CASSLDTGDEQFF.

This clone was seen a single time. This chain links TRBV7-2 with TRBJ2-3, with D possibly matching TRBD2 (5 bases). CDR3 size: 16 residues. V was clipped by 5 bases and J by 2 bases, with 17 bases between them. Germline CDR1 SGHTA, CDR2 FQGNSA. The CDR3 reads CASSNYKGLLTDTQYF. The CDR3 region has the DNA TGTGCCAGCAGCAACTATAAAGGACTGCTCACAGATACGCAGTATTTT.

The chain carries TRBV3-1 (or the pseudogene TRBV3-2) and TRBJ2-7; D possibly corresponds to TRBD2 (5 bases). The germline gives CDR1 LGHDT, CDR2 YNNKEL (reference sequence). V was trimmed by 0 bases and J by 6 bases, leaving 12 bases between them. The CDR3 length is 14 residues. In nucleotides, the CDR3 is TGTGCCAGCAGCCAAGAATTCACGGCGGGCGAGCAGTACTTC. It yields the protein CASSQEFTAGEQYF.

The V and J genes are TRBV7-9 and TRBJ1-2; the D gene is possibly TRBD1 (6 bases). The CDR3 is made up of 17 amino acids. Germline CDR1 reads SEHNR; CDR2 reads FQNEAQ (reference sequence). Trimming removed 1 base at V and 4 bases at J, with 19 bases between. The CDR3 here is CASSLVGQGLSPYGYTF. The CDR3 DNA is TGTGCCAGCAGCTTAGTAGGGCAGGGGCTCTCCCCCTATGGCTACACCTTC.

The V gene is TRBV10-2, the J gene TRBJ2-7; 7 positions agree with TRBD1. With 2 bases clipped from V and 3 bases from J, the junction kept 4 bases outside the gene matches. This CDR3 spans 14 amino acids. Germline CDR1 and CDR2: WSHSY and SAAADI. This chain's CDR3 is CASSETGQVYEQYF. The DNA for the CDR3 is TGCGCCAGCAGTGAGACAGGACAGGTCTACGAGCAGTACTTC.

This chain links TRBV5-1 with TRBJ1-1, with TRBD1 identical over 7 bases. The CDR3 extends over 15 amino acids. V shed 3 bases, J shed 5 bases, and the junction held 10 bases outside the gene matches. Germline CDR1 SGHRS, CDR2 YFSETQ. This chain's CDR3 is CASSSRQGRRTEAFF. CDR3 nucleotide sequence: TGCGCCAGCAGCTCCCGACAGGGAAGGAGGACTGAAGCTTTCTTT.

The V and J genes are TRBV3-1 (or the pseudogene TRBV3-2) and TRBJ2-5; D might be TRBD2 (5 bases). Germline CDR1 is LGHDT and CDR2 is YNNKEL (reference sequence). The CDR3 covers 13 residues. The V gene lost 2 bases and the J gene lost 2 bases, with 6 bases spanning the gap. The CDR3: CASSQWTQETQYF. CDR3 DNA: TGTGCCAGCAGCCAATGGACTCAAGAGACCCAGTACTTC.

V gene TRBV5-4 combines with J gene TRBJ2-2; TRBD2 might be the D (7 bases). Germline V gives CDR1 SGHNT, CDR2 YYREEE (reference sequence). V was trimmed by 0 bases and J by 6 bases, leaving 15 bases between them. The CDR3 sequence is 16 residues long. The CDR3 DNA is TGTGCCAGCAGCTTGGGGTCCACAGGGAGGGCCGGGGAGCTGTTTTTT. It yields the protein CASSLGSTGRAGELFF.

The chain has TRBV28 and TRBJ2-7; weak D call: TRBD2 (6 bases). The CDR3 covers 14 residues. From germline, CDR1 is MDHEN and CDR2 SYDVKM. With 6 bases removed from V and 2 bases from J, the gap between germline ends came to 14 bases. CDR3: CASSGTEGTYEQYF. CDR3 DNA sequence: TGTGCCAGCAGCGGGACGGAGGGAACCTACGAGCAGTACTTC.

This clone has just a few counts. CDR3 region: CASSPGRNQPQHF. CDR3 coding DNA: TGTGCCAGCAGCCCGGGTCGAAATCAGCCCCAGCATTTT. This rearrangement joins TRBV3-1 (or the pseudogene TRBV3-2) to TRBJ1-5; the D is unclear. Germline V gene sequence: CDR1 LGHDT, CDR2 YNNKEL (reference sequence). This CDR3 is built from 13 residues. Trimming removed 4 bases at V and 4 bases at J, with 8 bases between.

The rearrangement uses TRBV5-1 and TRBJ2-5, with TRBD1 matching over 7 bases. The CDR3 length is 14 residues. Germline CDR1 is SGHRS and CDR2 is YFSETQ. Unmatched junction bases numbered 3, after V lost 0 bases and J lost 4 bases. DNA of the CDR3: TGCGCCAGCAGCTTGGCCGGGACAGTAGAGACCCAGTACTTC. Translation: CASSLAGTVETQYF.

This chain joins TRBV10-3 and TRBJ1-1, with TRBD1 matching 10 bases. The CDR3 runs 16 residues. J lost 5 bases, V lost 3 bases, and 9 bases had no gene match. Germline V gene data show CDR1 as ENHRY and CDR2 as SYGVKD. CDR3 bases: TGTGCCATCAGTGATTGGGCGGGACAGGGGACAACTGAAGCTTTCTTT. Amino acids: CAISDWAGQGTTEAFF.

This chain connects TRBV6-5 to TRBJ1-2, with D possibly matching TRBD1 (6 bases). Trimming stripped 0 bases from V and 0 bases from J, with 11 bases between. The V gene's germline CDR1 is MNHEY and CDR2 SVGAGI. This CDR3 region has 16 residues. This CDR3 is CASSYSKGGTNYGYTF. The CDR3 bases are TGTGCCAGCAGTTACTCGAAAGGGGGTACTAACTATGGCTACACCTTC.

The rearrangement links TRBV5-1 to TRBJ1-4; D unresolved. The CDR3 runs to 14 residues. Germline CDR1 and CDR2: SGHRS and YFSETQ. V was pared by 4 bases and J by 10 bases, with 17 bases between. DNA of the CDR3: TGCGCCAGCAGCCTTAGTTGGGAGGGTGGAAAACTGTTTTTT. This translates into CASSLSWEGGKLFF. The whole variable domain, remainder taken from reference TRBV5-1 and TRBJ1-4, is KAGVTQTPRYLIKTRGQQVTLSCSPISGHRSVSWYQQTPGQGLQFLFEYFSETQRNKGNFPGRFSGRQFSNSRSEMNVSTLELGDSALYLCASSLSWEGGKLFFGSGTQLSVL.

This clone was found a few times. The chain uses TRBV7-9 and TRBJ2-5; TRBD1 agrees at 12 bases. The CDR3 loop spans 15 amino acids. CDR1 and CDR2 from the germline V gene are SEHNR and FQNEAQ (reference sequence). J gave up 5 bases and V 5 bases, and 6 bases lay outside the gene matches. The CDR3 loop is CASSHGDRGPETQYF. The CDR3 DNA is TGTGCCAGCAGCCACGGGGACAGGGGGCCGGAGACCCAGTACTTC.

This sequence joins TRBV6-2 or TRBV6-3 and TRBJ2-7; D is uncertain. CDR3 length: 14 residues. V lost 0 bases and J 3 bases, leaving 9 bases between the germline ends. Germline CDR1 reads MNHEY; CDR2 reads SVGEGT. CDR3 loop: CASSYSVTYYEQYF. The CDR3 DNA is TGTGCCAGCAGTTACTCTGTCACTTACTACGAGCAGTACTTC.